This TCR beta chain was profiled in a study of T cell responses to AZD1222 COVID-19 vaccine. The table came from immunoSEQ multiplex PCR; TCRdb's copy has only in-frame clones and leaves some out. Here the sample spans under 200,000 clones, about nine tenths being singletons. Study conclusions and caveats: Among AZD1222 vaccinees, only six or seven were seropositive at baseline.

Concerning this clone itself: What it binds is unknown.

CDR3 length: 15 amino acids. CDR1 and CDR2 from the germline V gene are MNHEY and SMNVEV (reference sequence). The ends lost 6 bases at V and 4 bases at J; junction bases unmatched: 8. The sequence was obtained from an adult in good health. The genes are TRBV27 and TRBJ1-1; the match to TRBD1 covers 10 bases. This specimen was peripheral blood, taken on day 0 of AZD1222 vaccination. The CDR3 spells CASSLRQGAGTEAFF. CDR3 DNA: TGTGCCAGCAGCCTGCGACAGGGGGCGGGCACTGAAGCTTTCTTT.